This T cell receptor (beta chain) was documented in a study of blood T cell repertoires in COVID-19. Overall study: There were acute and convalescent COVID-19 samples, and they came from the United States, Italy and Spain. The cDNA or gDNA used as material had been derived from T cells, B-cell-depleted T cells, or PBMCs.

In the original processing: Amplifying reference gene primers gave estimates of nucleated cell counts. The data were produced by immunoSEQ multiplex PCR, yet TCRdb's version contains in-frame clones alone and is incomplete. V and J calls and clone size are given by that table; D and trimming were obtained from the DNA. The data hold 250,000 to 300,000 clones, with 80% to 90% observed a single time. Patients of the Seattle cohort, enrolled during active infection, were followed longitudinally. The junction had 1 base not matched to a gene; V was cut back by 2 bases and J by 4 bases. The CDR3 is made up of 14 amino acids. Germline V gives CDR1 SGHNT, CDR2 YYREEE (reference sequence).

This receptor was obtained from a woman between 25 and 40 years old with COVID-19, enrolled during active disease. The sequenced sample was peripheral blood. This chain joins TRBV5-4 and TRBJ1-4; 8 bases agree with TRBD1. The CDR3: CASSLDRGNEKLFF. As DNA, the CDR3 is TGTGCCAGCAGCTTAGACAGGGGTAATGAAAAACTGTTTTTT.